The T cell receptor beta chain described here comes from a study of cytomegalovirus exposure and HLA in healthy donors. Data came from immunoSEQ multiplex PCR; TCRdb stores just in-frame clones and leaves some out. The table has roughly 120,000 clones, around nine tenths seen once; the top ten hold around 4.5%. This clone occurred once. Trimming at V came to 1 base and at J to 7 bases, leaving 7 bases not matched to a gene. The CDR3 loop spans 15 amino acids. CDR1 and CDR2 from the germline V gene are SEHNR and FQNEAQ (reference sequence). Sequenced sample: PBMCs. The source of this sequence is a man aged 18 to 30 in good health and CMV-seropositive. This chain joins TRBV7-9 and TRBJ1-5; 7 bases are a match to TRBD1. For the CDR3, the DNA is TGTGCCAGCAGCTTAGGCAGACAGGGCGGGCAGCCCCAGCATTTT. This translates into CASSLGRQGGQPQHF.